A single sample is the source of the 22 T cell receptor beta chains below, sequenced in a study of T cell changes during pregnancy in multiple sclerosis. Method: immunoSEQ multiplex PCR; TCRdb's copy keeps in-frame clones and lacks some. The sample includes 50,000 to 65,000 clones, roughly 90% of them seen just once. The specimen comprised peripheral blood, sampled in the first trimester of pregnancy. The receptors were sampled from a female donor with multiple sclerosis, enrolled in a pregnancy study.

The V call is TRBV6-6, the J call TRBJ2-5, with a possible D match to TRBD2 (5 bases). CDR3 length equals 14 residues. Per the germline V gene, CDR1 is MNHNY and CDR2 is SVGAGI (reference sequence). V gave up 2 bases and J gave up 2 bases, with 9 bases separating them. In DNA, the CDR3 is TGTGCCAGCAGTTACCGGGGTTTTCAAGAGACCCAGTACTTC. Translation gives CASSYRGFQETQYF.

The J gene is TRBJ2-7, the V gene TRBV28; tentative D call: TRBD1 (6 bases). The CDR3 runs 13 residues. Per the germline V gene, CDR1 is MDHEN and CDR2 is SYDVKM. Trimming cost V 6 bases and J 5 bases, with 14 bases left between them. CDR3 sequence (DNA): TGTGCCAGCAGAACCCCAGGGGTCCACGAGCAGTACTTC. Its protein product is CASRTPGVHEQYF.

The chain joins TRBV4-2 to TRBJ2-3; D might be TRBD2 (5 bases). From germline, CDR1 is LGHNA and CDR2 YNFKEQ. The CDR3 consists of 15 residues. Trimming cost V 0 bases and J 0 bases, with 7 bases left between them. In nucleotides, the CDR3 is TGTGCCAGCAGCCAAGAAGGGAGTAGCACAGATACGCAGTATTTT. Translated: CASSQEGSSTDTQYF.

The chain couples TRBV18 to TRBJ1-2; TRBD1 matches at 8 bases. CDR3 size: 15 residues. Trimming at V came to 4 bases and at J to 2 bases, leaving 6 bases not matched to a gene. Germline-derived CDR1 and CDR2 are KGHSH and LQKENI. CDR3 DNA: TGTGCCAGCTCACTCCAGGGGGCAGAAAACTATGGCTACACCTTC. The encoded protein is CASSLQGAENYGYTF.

A few counts support this clone. V and J are TRBV18 and TRBJ1-1; 7 positions match TRBD1. V shed 4 bases and J 0 bases; nucleotides not matched to a gene: 5. CDR1 and CDR2 (germline): KGHSH, LQKENI. The CDR3 runs to 15 residues. CDR3 in DNA: TGTGCCAGCTCACAAGGCGACAGGGTGAACACTGAAGCTTTCTTT. Amino acids: CASSQGDRVNTEAFF.

In DNA, the CDR3 is TGTGCCAGCAGCACGGGACAGGGCGGAAACATTCAGTACTTC. Its protein is CASSTGQGGNIQYF. The V gene is TRBV5-6, the J gene TRBJ2-4; the match to TRBD1 covers 9 bases. The CDR3 consists of 14 residues. With 4 bases clipped from V and 6 bases from J, the junction kept 5 bases outside the gene matches. In germline, CDR1 is SGHDT, CDR2 YYEEEE.

This clone was detected once. This chain connects TRBV7-2 to TRBJ2-2, with TRBD2 as a possible D gene (6 bases). Trimming cost V 5 bases and J 8 bases, with 15 bases left between them. Germline loops: CDR1 SGHTA, CDR2 FQGNSA. The CDR3 runs to 14 residues. The CDR3: CASSQGAGPGELFF. DNA for the CDR3: TGTGCCAGCAGCCAGGGCGCGGGACCGGGGGAGCTGTTTTTT.

The chain recombines TRBV30 with TRBJ1-2; tentative D call: TRBD1 (6 bases). Germline lookup yields CDR1 GTSNPN and CDR2 SVGIG (reference sequence). The CDR3 is 13 amino acids. The V and J ends lost 1 base and 3 bases respectively, with 9 bases between them. CDR3 sequence: CAWSAGQYYGYTF. In nucleotides, the CDR3 is TGTGCCTGGAGTGCAGGACAGTACTATGGCTACACCTTC.

The chain joins TRBV2 to TRBJ2-3, with 9 bases lining up with TRBD1. Germline V gene sequence: CDR1 SNHLY, CDR2 FYNNEI. The CDR3 runs to 16 residues. After removal of 7 bases from V and 3 bases from J, the junction contained 11 bases not matched to a gene. CDR3 loop: CASKFPSGQGTDTQYF. The CDR3 DNA reads TGTGCCAGCAAATTCCCCTCGGGACAGGGTACAGATACGCAGTATTTT.

The CDR3 region has the DNA TGCAGCGTTAGGGACAGGGGGTACACAGATACGCAGTATTTT. Amino acids: CSVRDRGYTDTQYF. This chain connects TRBV29-1 to TRBJ2-3; 11 bases match TRBD1. The CDR3 extends over 14 amino acids. Germline CDR1 SQVTM, CDR2 ANQGSEA. V lost 5 bases to trimming and J lost 2 bases; unmatched junction nucleotides: 3.

This clone was recorded once. V and J are TRBV28 and TRBJ1-5; TRBD1 matches 9 bases. The CDR3 is 15 amino acids. Germline loops: CDR1 MDHEN, CDR2 SYDVKM. V shed 2 bases, J shed 7 bases, and the junction held 6 bases outside the gene matches. As DNA, the CDR3 is TGTGCCAGCAGTTTAGTCGGGACAGGGTCCCAGCCCCAGCATTTT. This gives the protein CASSLVGTGSQPQHF. The complete variable domain, with remaining parts taken from reference TRBV28 and TRBJ1-5, reads DVKVTQSSRYLVKRTGEKVFLECVQDMDHENMFWYRQDPGLGLRLIYFSYDVKMKEKGDIPEGYSVSREKKERFSLILESASTNQTSMYLCASSLVGTGSQPQHFGDGTRLSIL.

V and J are TRBV10-3 and TRBJ1-5, with unresolved D. The CDR3 runs 12 residues. V was pared by 5 bases and J by 7 bases, with 9 bases between. Per germline, CDR1 ENHRY and CDR2 SYGVKD. The CDR3 DNA reads TGTGCCATCAGTTCCCCGGGGCAGCCCCAGCATTTT. It encodes CAISSPGQPQHF.

This rearrangement joins TRBV7-9 to TRBJ2-2, with TRBD2 matching over 7 bases. The CDR3 is 16 residues long. Germline V gene data show CDR1 as SEHNR and CDR2 as FQNEAQ (reference sequence). V shed 5 bases and J 4 bases; nucleotides not matched to a gene: 10. CDR3 DNA sequence: TGTGCCAGCAGCCCTGAGGGGCGGGAGAGCACCGGGGAGCTGTTTTTT. Amino acid sequence: CASSPEGRESTGELFF.

This CDR3 is CASSLAGAGETQYF. Written as DNA, the CDR3 is TGCGCCAGCAGCTTGGCGGGAGCGGGCGAGACCCAGTACTTC. The rearrangement uses TRBV5-1 and TRBJ2-5, with D maybe TRBD2 (6 bases). V lost 0 bases and J lost 5, with 11 bases in between. The CDR3 contains 14 residues. The V gene's germline CDR1 is SGHRS and CDR2 YFSETQ.

The chain recombines TRBV27 with TRBJ1-2, with 7 nucleotides matching TRBD1. Germline V gene sequence: CDR1 MNHEY, CDR2 SMNVEV (reference sequence). The CDR3 has 13 residues. V lost 3 bases, J lost 4 bases, and 2 bases stayed unmatched. The CDR3 reads CASSFSGGYGYTF. Written as DNA, the CDR3 is TGTGCCAGCAGTTTCTCAGGGGGCTATGGCTACACCTTC.

The J gene is TRBJ2-1, the V gene TRBV28; TRBD2 is a possible D gene (6 bases). The germline CDR1 and CDR2 sequences are MDHEN and SYDVKM. The CDR3 loop spans 13 amino acids. Trimming removed 8 bases from V and 6 bases from J, with 14 bases in between. CDR3 amino acids: CASLTGTVNEQFF. In nucleotides, the CDR3 is TGTGCCAGCCTCACCGGGACTGTCAATGAGCAGTTCTTC. The full variable domain, with the rest looked up from reference TRBV28 and TRBJ2-1, is DVKVTQSSRYLVKRTGEKVFLECVQDMDHENMFWYRQDPGLGLRLIYFSYDVKMKEKGDIPEGYSVSREKKERFSLILESASTNQTSMYLCASLTGTVNEQFFGPGTRLTVL.

The rearrangement links TRBV29-1 to TRBJ1-3, with D unclear. This CDR3 contains 12 residues. CDR1 and CDR2 (germline): SQVTM, ANQGSEA. V was shortened by 3 bases and J by 7 bases, with 10 bases between the two germline ends. Here the CDR3 reads CSVDAPGNTIYF. The CDR3 coding sequence is TGCAGCGTTGACGCCCCCGGGAACACCATATATTTT.

The chain joins TRBV19 to TRBJ2-1; 7 nucleotides match TRBD2. Germline V gives CDR1 LNHDA, CDR2 SQIVND (reference sequence). The CDR3 consists of 14 residues. V lost 3 bases to trimming and J lost 7 bases; unmatched junction nucleotides: 6. The CDR3 sequence is CASSMWEGGNEQFF. The CDR3 DNA follows: TGTGCCAGTAGTATGTGGGAGGGAGGGAATGAGCAGTTCTTC.

The J gene is TRBJ1-3, the V gene TRBV25-1; a weak D match, TRBD1 (5 bases). The germline CDR1 and CDR2 sequences are MGHDK and SYGVNS. The CDR3 extends over 16 amino acids. Trimming removed 1 base from V and 0 bases from J, with 10 bases in between. The CDR3 DNA reads as TGTGCCAGCAGTGAATGGAAGGGGATCTCTGGAAACACCATATATTTT. As protein: CASSEWKGISGNTIYF.

This clone was seen only a few times. This chain uses TRBV6-4 with TRBJ2-2; TRBD2 matches at 14 bases. The CDR3 sequence is 18 residues long. Germline V gene lookup returns CDR1 MRHNA and CDR2 SNTAGT. J gave up 4 bases and V 5 bases, and 9 bases lay outside the gene matches. This chain's CDR3 is CASSPGTSGSFATGELFF. CDR3 DNA: TGTGCCAGCAGTCCCGGGACTAGCGGGAGTTTTGCCACCGGGGAGCTGTTTTTT.

This chain joins TRBV12-5 and TRBJ2-1, with a weak D call TRBD2 (5 bases). V was clipped by 0 bases and J by 4 bases, with 19 bases between them. Germline-derived CDR1 and CDR2 are LGHNT and FRNRAP. The CDR3 extends over 18 amino acids. The CDR3 sequence: CASGLVRSVGRGYNEQFF. CDR3 nucleotide sequence: TGTGCTAGTGGTTTGGTACGTTCAGTTGGGAGAGGGTACAATGAGCAGTTCTTC. The full variable domain, in which reference TRBV12-5 and TRBJ2-1 provide the parts outside the CDR3, is DARVTQTPRHKVTEMGQEVTMRCQPILGHNTVFWYRQTMMQGLELLAYFRNRAPLDDSGMPKDRFSAEMPDATLATLKIQPSEPRDSAVYFCASGLVRSVGRGYNEQFFGPGTRLTVL.

The chain employs TRBV2 and TRBJ2-7; 8 bases map to TRBD2. Germline CDR1 is SNHLY and CDR2 is FYNNEI. The CDR3 is made up of 14 amino acids. J gave up 7 bases and V 2 bases, and 7 bases lay outside the gene matches. CDR3 sequence: CASSEFAGGTEQYF. The CDR3 DNA is TGTGCCAGCAGTGAATTTGCGGGAGGTACGGAGCAGTACTTC.